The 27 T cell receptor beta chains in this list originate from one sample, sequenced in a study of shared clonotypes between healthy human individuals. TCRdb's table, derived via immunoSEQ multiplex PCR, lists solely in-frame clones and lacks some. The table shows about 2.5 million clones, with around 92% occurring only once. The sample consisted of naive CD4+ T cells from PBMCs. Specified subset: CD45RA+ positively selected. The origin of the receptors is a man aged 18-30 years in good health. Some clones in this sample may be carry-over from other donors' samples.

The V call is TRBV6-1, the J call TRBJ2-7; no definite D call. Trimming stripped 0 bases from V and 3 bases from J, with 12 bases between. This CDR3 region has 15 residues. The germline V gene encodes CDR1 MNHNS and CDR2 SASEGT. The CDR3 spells CASSEASVGSYEQYF. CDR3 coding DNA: TGTGCCAGCAGTGAAGCGTCGGTAGGTAGCTACGAGCAGTACTTC.

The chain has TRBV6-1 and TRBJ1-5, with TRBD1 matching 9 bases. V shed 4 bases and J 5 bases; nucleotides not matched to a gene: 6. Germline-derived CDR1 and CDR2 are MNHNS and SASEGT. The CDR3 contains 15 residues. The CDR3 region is CASSVGQGKHQPQHF. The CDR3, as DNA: TGTGCCAGCAGTGTGGGACAGGGAAAGCATCAGCCCCAGCATTTT.

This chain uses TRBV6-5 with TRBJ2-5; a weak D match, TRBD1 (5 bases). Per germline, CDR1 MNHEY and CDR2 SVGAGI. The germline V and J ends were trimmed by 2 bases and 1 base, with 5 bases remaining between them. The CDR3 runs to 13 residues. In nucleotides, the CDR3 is TGTGCCAGCAGTTACCAGGGCCAAGAGACCCAGTACTTC. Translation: CASSYQGQETQYF.

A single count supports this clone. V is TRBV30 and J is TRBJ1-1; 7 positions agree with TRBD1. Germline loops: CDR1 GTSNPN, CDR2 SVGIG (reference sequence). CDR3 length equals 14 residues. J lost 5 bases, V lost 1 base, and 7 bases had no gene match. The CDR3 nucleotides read TGTGCCTGGAGTGGGGACAGTGGTAGGACTGAAGCTTTCTTT. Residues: CAWSGDSGRTEAFF.

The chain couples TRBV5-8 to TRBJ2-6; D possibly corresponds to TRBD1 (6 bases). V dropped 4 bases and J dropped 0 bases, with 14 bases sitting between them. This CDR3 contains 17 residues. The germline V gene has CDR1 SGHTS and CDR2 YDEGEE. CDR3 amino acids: CASSRTDFTSGANVLTF. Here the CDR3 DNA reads TGTGCCAGCAGCCGGACAGATTTCACCTCTGGGGCCAACGTCCTGACTTTC.

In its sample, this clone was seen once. CDR3 DNA: TGTGCCAGCAGCCGGCGGGGACTAGCGGGTACCTACGAGCAGTACTTC. It translates to CASSRRGLAGTYEQYF. The rearrangement links TRBV5-6 to TRBJ2-7, with 12 bases aligning to TRBD2. Germline-derived CDR1 and CDR2 are SGHDT and YYEEEE. The CDR3 extends over 16 amino acids. V dropped 4 bases and J dropped 2; count of bases not matched to a gene: 7.

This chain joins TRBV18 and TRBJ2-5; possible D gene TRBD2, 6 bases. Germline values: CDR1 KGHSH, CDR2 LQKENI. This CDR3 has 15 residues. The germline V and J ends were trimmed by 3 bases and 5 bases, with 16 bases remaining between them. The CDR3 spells CASSPLTGVGETQYF. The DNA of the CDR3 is TGTGCCAGCTCACCCCTAACGGGAGTAGGGGAGACCCAGTACTTC. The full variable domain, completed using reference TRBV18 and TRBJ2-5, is NAGVMQNPRHLVRRRGQEARLRCSPMKGHSHVYWYRQLPEEGLKFMVYLQKENIIDESGMPKERFSAEFPKEGPSILRIQQVVRGDSAAYFCASSPLTGVGETQYFGPGTRLLVL.

CDR3: CASSLGSLAAGYEQYF. CDR3 DNA sequence: TGTGCCAGCAGCTTAGGCTCTCTAGCTGCGGGGTACGAGCAGTACTTC. This rearrangement joins TRBV7-8 to TRBJ2-7, with a weak D call TRBD2 (6 bases). The CDR3 runs to 16 residues. The V end lost 1 base, the J end lost 4 bases, and 17 bases lay between the germline ends. The germline gives CDR1 SGHVS, CDR2 FQNEAQ.

The DNA of the CDR3 is TGTGCCAGCACCTGGGGCACAGATACGCAGTATTTT. Translating gives CASTWGTDTQYF. The chain carries TRBV28 and TRBJ2-3; no clear D gene. The V gene lost 7 bases and the J gene lost 1 base, with 6 bases spanning the gap. Germline loops: CDR1 MDHEN, CDR2 SYDVKM. The CDR3 runs 12 residues.

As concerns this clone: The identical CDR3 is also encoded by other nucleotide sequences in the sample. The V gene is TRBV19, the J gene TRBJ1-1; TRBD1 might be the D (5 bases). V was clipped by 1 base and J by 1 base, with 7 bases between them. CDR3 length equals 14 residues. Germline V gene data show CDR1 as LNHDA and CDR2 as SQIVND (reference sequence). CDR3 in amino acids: CASSIGGRNTEAFF. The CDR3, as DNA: TGTGCCAGTAGTATAGGGGGCAGGAACACTGAAGCTTTCTTT.

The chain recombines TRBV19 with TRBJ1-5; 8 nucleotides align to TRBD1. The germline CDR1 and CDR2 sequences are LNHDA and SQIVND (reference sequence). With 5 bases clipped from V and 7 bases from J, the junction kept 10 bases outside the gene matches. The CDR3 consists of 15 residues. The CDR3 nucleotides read TGTGCCAGTAGTCACAGGACAGGGCTCGGGCAGCCCCAGCATTTT. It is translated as CASSHRTGLGQPQHF.

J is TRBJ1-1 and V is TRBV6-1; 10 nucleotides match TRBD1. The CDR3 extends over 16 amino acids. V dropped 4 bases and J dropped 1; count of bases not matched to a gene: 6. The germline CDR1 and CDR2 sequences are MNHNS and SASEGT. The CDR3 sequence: CASSGDRGSPNTEAFF. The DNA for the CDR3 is TGTGCCAGCAGTGGGGACAGGGGAAGTCCGAACACTGAAGCTTTCTTT.

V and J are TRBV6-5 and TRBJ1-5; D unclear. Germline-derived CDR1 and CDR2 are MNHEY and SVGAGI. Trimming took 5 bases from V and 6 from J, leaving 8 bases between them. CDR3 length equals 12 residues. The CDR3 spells CASSVRSQPQHF. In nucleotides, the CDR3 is TGTGCCAGCAGTGTAAGGAGTCAGCCCCAGCATTTT.

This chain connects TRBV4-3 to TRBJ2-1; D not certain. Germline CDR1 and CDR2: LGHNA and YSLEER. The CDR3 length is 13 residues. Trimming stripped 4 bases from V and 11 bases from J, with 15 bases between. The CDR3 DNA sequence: TGCGCCAGCAGCCGAGAGGCAGAACGCCAGCAGTTCTTC. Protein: CASSREAERQQFF.

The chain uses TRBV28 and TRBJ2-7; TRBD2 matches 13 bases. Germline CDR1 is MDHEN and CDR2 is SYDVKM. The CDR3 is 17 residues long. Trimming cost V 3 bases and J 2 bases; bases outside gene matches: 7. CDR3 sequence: CASSLGLAGTSTYEQYF. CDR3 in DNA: TGTGCCAGCAGTTTGGGACTAGCGGGAACCAGCACCTACGAGCAGTACTTC.

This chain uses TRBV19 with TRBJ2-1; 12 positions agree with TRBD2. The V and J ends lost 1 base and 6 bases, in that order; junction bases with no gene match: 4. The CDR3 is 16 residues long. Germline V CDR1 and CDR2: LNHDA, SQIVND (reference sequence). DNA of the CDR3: TGTGCCAGTAGTATAGGGGCTAGCGGGAGGGCCAATGAGCAGTTCTTC. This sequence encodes CASSIGASGRANEQFF.

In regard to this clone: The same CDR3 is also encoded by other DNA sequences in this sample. Here the CDR3 DNA reads TGTGCCAGCAGTTTTCTCTACAATGAGCAGTTCTTC. Translation gives CASSFLYNEQFF. The chain employs TRBV28 and TRBJ2-1; D remains unclear. Germline CDR1 and CDR2: MDHEN and SYDVKM. Trimming took 3 bases from V and 3 from J, leaving 3 bases between them. The CDR3 sequence is 12 residues long.

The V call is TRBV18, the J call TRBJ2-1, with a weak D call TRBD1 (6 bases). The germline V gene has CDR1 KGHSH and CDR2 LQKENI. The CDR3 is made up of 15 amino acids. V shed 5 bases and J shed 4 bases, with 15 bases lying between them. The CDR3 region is CASSAGQGYYNEQFF. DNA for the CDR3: TGTGCCAGCTCAGCCGGGCAGGGGTATTACAATGAGCAGTTCTTC.

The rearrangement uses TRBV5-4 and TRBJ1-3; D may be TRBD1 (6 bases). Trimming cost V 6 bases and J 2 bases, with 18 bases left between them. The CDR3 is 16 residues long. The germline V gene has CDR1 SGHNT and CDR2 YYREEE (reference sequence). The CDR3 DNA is TGTGCCAGCAAACCCGAAGTAGGGACAACTGGAAACACCATATATTTT. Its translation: CASKPEVGTTGNTIYF.

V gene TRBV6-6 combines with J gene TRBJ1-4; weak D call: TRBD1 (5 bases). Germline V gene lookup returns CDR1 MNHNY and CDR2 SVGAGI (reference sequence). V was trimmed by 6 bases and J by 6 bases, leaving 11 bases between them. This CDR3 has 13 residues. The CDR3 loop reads CASRVRGDEKLFF. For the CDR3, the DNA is TGTGCCAGCAGAGTCCGGGGGGATGAAAAACTGTTTTTT.

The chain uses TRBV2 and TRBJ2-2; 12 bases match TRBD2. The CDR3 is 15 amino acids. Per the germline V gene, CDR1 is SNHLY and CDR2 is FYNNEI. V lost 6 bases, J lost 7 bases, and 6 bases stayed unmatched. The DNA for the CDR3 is TGTGCCAGCAGCCGACTAGCGGGAGAGGTCGGGGAGCTGTTTTTT. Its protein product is CASSRLAGEVGELFF. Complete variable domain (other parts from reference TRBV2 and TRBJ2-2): EPEVTQTPSHQVTQMGQEVILRCVPISNHLYFYWYRQILGQKVEFLVSFYNNEISEKSEIFDDQFSVERPDGSNFTLKIRSTKLEDSAMYFCASSRLAGEVGELFFGEGSRLTVL.

Here the CDR3 DNA reads TGTGCCAGCAGTGGGACGGGAGGGAACTCCTACAATGAGCAGTTCTTC. It encodes CASSGTGGNSYNEQFF. J is TRBJ2-1 and V is TRBV28, with 8 positions matching TRBD2. CDR3 size: 16 residues. Germline V CDR1 and CDR2: MDHEN, SYDVKM. The junction had 6 bases not matched to a gene; V was cut back by 5 bases and J by 0 bases.

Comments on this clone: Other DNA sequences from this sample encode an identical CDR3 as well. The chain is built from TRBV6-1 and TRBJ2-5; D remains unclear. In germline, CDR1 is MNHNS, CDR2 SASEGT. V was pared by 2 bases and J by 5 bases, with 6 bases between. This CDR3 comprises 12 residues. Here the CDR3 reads CASSELGETQYF. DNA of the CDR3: TGTGCCAGCAGTGAACTAGGGGAGACCCAGTACTTC.

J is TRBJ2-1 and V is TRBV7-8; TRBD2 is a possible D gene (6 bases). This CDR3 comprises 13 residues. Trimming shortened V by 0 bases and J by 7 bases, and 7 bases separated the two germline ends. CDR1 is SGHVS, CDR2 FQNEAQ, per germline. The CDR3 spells CASSLAAGNEQFF. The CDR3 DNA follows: TGTGCCAGCAGCTTAGCGGCGGGGAATGAGCAGTTCTTC.

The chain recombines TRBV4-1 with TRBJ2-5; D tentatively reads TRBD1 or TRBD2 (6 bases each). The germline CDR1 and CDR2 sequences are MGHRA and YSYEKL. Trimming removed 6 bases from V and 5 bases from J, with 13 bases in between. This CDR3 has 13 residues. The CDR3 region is CASRAQGGETQYF. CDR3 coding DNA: TGCGCCAGCAGGGCGCAAGGGGGGGAGACCCAGTACTTC.

CDR3 nucleotides: TGCGCCAGCAGCCAAACTAGCGGGAGAACCTACGAGCAGTACTTC. Amino acid sequence: CASSQTSGRTYEQYF. The chain employs TRBV4-1 and TRBJ2-7; 11 nucleotides agree with TRBD2. The V and J ends lost 2 bases and 2 bases, in that order; junction bases with no gene match: 2. Germline-derived CDR1 and CDR2 are MGHRA and YSYEKL. This CDR3 has 15 residues.

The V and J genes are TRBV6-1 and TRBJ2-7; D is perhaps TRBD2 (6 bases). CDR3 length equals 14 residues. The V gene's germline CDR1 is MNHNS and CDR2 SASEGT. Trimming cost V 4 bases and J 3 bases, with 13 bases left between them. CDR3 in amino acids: CASSAGGGRYEQYF. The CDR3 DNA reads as TGTGCCAGCAGTGCCGGCGGAGGGCGCTACGAGCAGTACTTC.